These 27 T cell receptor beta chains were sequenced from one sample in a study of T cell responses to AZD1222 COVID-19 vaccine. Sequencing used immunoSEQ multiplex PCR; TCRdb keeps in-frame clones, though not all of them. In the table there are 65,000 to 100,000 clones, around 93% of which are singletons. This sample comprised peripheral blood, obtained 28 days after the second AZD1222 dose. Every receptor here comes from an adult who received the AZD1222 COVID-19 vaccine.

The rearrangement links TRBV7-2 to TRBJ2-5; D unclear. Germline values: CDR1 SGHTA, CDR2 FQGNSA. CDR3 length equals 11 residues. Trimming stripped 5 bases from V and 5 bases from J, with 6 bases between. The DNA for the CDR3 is TGTGCCAGCAGCATAAGGGAGACCCAGTACTTC. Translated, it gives CASSIRETQYF.

DNA of the CDR3: TGTGCCAGCAGCCAAGCAGGGCAGGGGACTGGAAACACCATATATTTT. Translated, it gives CASSQAGQGTGNTIYF. The V call is TRBV3-1 (or the pseudogene TRBV3-2), the J call TRBJ1-3; TRBD1 is a possible D gene (6 bases). CDR1 LGHDT and CDR2 YNNKEL come from the germline V gene (reference sequence). The V and J ends lost 1 base and 2 bases respectively, with 12 bases between them. This CDR3 is built from 16 residues.

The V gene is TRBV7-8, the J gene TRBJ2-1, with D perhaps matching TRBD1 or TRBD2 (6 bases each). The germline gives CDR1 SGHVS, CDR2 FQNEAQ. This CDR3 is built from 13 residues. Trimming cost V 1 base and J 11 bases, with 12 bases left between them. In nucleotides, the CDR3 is TGTGCCAGCAGCTTAGACGGGGGCTCGCAGCAGTTCTTC. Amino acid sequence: CASSLDGGSQQFF.

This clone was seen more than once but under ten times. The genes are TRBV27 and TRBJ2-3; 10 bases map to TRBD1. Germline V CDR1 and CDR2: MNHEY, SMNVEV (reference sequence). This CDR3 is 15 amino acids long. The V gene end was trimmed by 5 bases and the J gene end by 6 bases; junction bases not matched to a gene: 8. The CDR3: CASSAPRQGADTQYF. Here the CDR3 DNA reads TGTGCCAGCAGTGCGCCAAGACAGGGGGCCGATACGCAGTATTTT.

CDR3 residues: CASSQGDTEAFF. CDR3 nucleotide sequence: TGTGCCAGCAGCCAAGGTGACACTGAAGCTTTCTTT. The chain uses TRBV4-2 and TRBJ1-1, with D unclear. Between the trimmed V and J ends, which lost 1 base and 3 bases, there was a span of 3 bases. Germline CDR1 LGHNA, CDR2 YNFKEQ. The CDR3 loop spans 12 amino acids.

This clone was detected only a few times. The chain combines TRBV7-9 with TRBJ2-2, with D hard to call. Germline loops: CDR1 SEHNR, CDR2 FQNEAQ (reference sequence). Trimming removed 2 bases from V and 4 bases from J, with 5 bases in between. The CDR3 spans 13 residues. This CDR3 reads CASSLMSTGELFF. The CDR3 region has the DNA TGTGCCAGCAGCTTAATGAGCACCGGGGAGCTGTTTTTT.

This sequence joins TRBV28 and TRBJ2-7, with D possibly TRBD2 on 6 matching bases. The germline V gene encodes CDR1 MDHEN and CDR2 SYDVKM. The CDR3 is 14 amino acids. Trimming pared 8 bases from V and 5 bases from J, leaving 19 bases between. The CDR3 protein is CASARRGGTDEQYF. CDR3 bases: TGTGCCAGCGCCCGCCGAGGCGGGACCGACGAGCAGTACTTC.

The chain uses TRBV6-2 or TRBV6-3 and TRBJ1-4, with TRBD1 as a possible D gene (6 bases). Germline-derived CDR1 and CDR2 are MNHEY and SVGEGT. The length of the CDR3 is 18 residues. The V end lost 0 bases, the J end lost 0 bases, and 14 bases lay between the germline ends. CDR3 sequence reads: CASSYSTDNRATNEKLFF. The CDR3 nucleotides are TGTGCCAGCAGTTACTCTACCGATAACAGGGCAACTAATGAAAAACTGTTTTTT.

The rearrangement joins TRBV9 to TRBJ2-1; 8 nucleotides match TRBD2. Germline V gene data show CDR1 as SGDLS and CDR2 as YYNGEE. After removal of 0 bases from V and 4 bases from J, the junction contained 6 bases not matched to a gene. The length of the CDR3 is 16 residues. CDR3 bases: TGTGCCAGCAGCGTAGACGGGAGGGCCTTATACAATGAGCAGTTCTTC. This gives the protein CASSVDGRALYNEQFF.

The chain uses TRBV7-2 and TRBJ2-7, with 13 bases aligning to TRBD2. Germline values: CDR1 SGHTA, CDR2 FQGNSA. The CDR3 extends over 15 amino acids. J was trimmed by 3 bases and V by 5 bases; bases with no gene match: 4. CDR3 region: CASSTGTSGVYEQYF. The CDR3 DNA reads TGTGCCAGCAGCACCGGGACTAGCGGGGTCTACGAGCAGTACTTC.

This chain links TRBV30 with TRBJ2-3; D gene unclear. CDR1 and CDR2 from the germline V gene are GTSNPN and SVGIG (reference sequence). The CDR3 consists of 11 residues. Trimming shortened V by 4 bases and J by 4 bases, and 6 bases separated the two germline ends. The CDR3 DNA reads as TGTGCCTGGAAGGTGGCAGATACGCAGTATTTT. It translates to CAWKVADTQYF.

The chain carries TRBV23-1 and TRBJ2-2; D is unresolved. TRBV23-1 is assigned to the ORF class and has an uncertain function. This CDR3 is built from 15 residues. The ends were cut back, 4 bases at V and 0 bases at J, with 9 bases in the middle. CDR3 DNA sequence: TGCGCCAGCAGTCTGCCGGGCACGAACACCGGGGAGCTGTTTTTT. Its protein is CASSLPGTNTGELFF.

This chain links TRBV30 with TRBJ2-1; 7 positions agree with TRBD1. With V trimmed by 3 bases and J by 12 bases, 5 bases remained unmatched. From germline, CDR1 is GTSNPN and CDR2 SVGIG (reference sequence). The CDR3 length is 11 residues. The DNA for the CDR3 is TGTGCCTGGAGGGAGACAGGGCGGCAGTTCTTC. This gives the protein CAWRETGRQFF.

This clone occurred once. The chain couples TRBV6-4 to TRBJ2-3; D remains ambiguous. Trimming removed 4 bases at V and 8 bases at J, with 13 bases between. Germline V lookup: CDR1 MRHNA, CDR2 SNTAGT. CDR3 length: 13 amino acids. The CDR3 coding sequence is TGTGCCAGCAGTGCCCCCCAGAGGAGTACGCAGTATTTT. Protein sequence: CASSAPQRSTQYF.

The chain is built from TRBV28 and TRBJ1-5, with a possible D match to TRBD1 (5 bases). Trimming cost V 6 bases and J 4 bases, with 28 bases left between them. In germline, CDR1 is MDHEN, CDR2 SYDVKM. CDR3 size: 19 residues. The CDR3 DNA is TGTGCCAGCAGGGATCGGGACCATCGATCGAGAAACACGAATCAGCCCCAGCATTTT. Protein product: CASRDRDHRSRNTNQPQHF.

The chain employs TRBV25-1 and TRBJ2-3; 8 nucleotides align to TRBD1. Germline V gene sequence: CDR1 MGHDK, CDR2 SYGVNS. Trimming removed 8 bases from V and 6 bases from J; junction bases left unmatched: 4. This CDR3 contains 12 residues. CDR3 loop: CASGGQEDTQYF. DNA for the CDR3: TGTGCCAGCGGGGGACAGGAGGATACGCAGTATTTT.

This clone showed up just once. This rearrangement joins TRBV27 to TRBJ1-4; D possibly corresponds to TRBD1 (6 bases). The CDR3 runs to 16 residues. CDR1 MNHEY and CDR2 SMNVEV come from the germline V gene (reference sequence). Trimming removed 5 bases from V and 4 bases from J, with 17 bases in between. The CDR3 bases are TGTGCCAGCAGTCCACAGGGCCCTTATCTTAATGAAAAACTGTTTTTT. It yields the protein CASSPQGPYLNEKLFF.

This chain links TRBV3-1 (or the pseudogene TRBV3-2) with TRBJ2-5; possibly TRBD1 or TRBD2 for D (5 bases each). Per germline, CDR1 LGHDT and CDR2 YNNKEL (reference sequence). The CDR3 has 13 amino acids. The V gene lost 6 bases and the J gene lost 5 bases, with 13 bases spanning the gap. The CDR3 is CASSPGTGETQYF. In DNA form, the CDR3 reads TGTGCCAGCAGTCCGGGGACGGGGGAGACCCAGTACTTC.

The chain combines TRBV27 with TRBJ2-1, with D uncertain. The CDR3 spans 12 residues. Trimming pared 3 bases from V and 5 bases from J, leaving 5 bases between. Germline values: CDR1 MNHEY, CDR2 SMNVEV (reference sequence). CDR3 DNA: TGTGCCAGCAGTTTTTGGGACAATGAGCAGTTCTTC. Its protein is CASSFWDNEQFF.

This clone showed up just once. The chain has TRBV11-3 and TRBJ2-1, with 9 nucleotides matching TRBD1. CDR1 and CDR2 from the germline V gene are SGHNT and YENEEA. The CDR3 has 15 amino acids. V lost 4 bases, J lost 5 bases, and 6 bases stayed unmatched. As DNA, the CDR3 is TGTGCCAGCAGCTCCGGGACAGGGCTCAACAATGAGCAGTTCTTC. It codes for CASSSGTGLNNEQFF. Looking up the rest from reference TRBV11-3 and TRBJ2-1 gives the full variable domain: EAGVVQSPRYKIIEKKQPVAFWCNPISGHNTLYWYLQNLGQGPELLIRYENEEAVDDSQLPKDRFSAERLKGVDSTLKIQPAELGDSAVYLCASSSGTGLNNEQFFGPGTRLTVL.

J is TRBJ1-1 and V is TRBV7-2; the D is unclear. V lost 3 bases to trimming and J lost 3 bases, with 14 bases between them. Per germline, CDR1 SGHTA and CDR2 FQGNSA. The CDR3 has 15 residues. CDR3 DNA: TGTGCCAGCAGCTTTAACTACGGAAAGTACACTGAAGCTTTCTTT. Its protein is CASSFNYGKYTEAFF.

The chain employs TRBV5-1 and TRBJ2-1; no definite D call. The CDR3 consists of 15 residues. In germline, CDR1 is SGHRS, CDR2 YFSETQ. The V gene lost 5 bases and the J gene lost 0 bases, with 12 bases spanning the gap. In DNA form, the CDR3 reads TGCGCCAGCAGGGATTCTTCAAACTCCTACAATGAGCAGTTCTTC. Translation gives CASRDSSNSYNEQFF.

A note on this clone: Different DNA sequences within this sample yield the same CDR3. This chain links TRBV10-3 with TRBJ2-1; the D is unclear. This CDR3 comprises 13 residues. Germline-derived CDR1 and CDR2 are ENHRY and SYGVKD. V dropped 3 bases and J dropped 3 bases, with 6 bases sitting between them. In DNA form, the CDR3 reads TGTGCCATCAGTGAAGGTAGCTACAATGAGCAGTTCTTC. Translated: CAISEGSYNEQFF.

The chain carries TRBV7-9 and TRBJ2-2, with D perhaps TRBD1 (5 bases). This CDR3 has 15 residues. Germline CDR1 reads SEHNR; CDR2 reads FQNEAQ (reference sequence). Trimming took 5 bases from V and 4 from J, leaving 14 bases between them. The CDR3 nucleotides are TGTGCCAGCAGCCCTACAGGTTTCGGCACCGGGGAGCTGTTTTTT. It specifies CASSPTGFGTGELFF. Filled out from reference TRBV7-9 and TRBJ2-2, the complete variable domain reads DTGVSQNPRHKITKRGQNVTFRCDPISEHNRLYWYRQTLGQGPEFLTYFQNEAQLEKSRLLSDRFSAERPKGSFSTLEIQRTEQGDSAMYLCASSPTGFGTGELFFGEGSRLTVL.

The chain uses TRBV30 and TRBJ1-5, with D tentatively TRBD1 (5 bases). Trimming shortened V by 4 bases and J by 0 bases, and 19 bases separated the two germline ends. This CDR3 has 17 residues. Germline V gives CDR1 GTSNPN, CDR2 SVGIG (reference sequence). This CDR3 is CAWNKEAGSLSNQPQHF. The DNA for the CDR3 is TGTGCCTGGAACAAGGAGGCAGGGAGCCTTAGCAATCAGCCCCAGCATTTT.

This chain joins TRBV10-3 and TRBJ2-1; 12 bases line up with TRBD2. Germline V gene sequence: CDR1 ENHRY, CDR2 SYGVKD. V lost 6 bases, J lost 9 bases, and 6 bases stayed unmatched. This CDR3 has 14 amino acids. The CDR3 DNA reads TGTGCCATCAGGACTAGCGGGAGCGGCGCTGAGCAGTTCTTC. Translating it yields CAIRTSGSGAEQFF.

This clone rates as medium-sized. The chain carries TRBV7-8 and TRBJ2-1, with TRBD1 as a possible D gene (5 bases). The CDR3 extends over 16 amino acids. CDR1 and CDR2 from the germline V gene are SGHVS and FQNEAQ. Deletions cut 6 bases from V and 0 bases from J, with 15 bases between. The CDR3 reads CASSLTPGNSYNEQFF. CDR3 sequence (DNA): TGTGCCAGCAGTTTAACCCCAGGGAACTCCTACAATGAGCAGTTCTTC. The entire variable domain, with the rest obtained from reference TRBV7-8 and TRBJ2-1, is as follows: GAGVSQSPRYKVAKRGQDVALRCDPISGHVSLFWYQQALGQGPEFLTYFQNEAQLDKSGLPSDRFFAERPEGSVSTLKIQRTQQEDSAVYLCASSLTPGNSYNEQFFGPGTRLTVL.